Described below is a single T cell receptor (beta chain) sequence and its context. Its antigen is not identified. The CDR3 runs 12 residues. The V end was cut by 1 base, the J end by 5 bases, with 6 bases between. Germline V gene lookup returns CDR1 LNHDA and CDR2 SQIVND (reference sequence). PCR primers comprised 60 Vbeta and 13 Jbeta primers. Repertoires were generated with immunoSEQ multiplex PCR, while TCRdb's copy carries only in-frame clones and drops some. The sample yields some 180,000 clones, about four fifths seen once. The sample belongs to a study of cytomegalovirus exposure and HLA in healthy donors. Study-wide results and limits: In a later analysis, TCR association rates varied by HLA locus: DRB1 most, HLA-C fewest.

Material for sequencing was PBMCs. The chain couples TRBV19 to TRBJ2-7, with D perhaps TRBD1 (5 bases). The TCR comes from a woman aged 25 to 39 in good health and CMV-seronegative. The CDR3, as DNA: TGTGCCAGTAGTATAGTAGGGGACGAGCAGTACTTC. It encodes CASSIVGDEQYF.